These 25 T cell receptor beta chains originate from one sample sequenced in a study of OX40 agonist ivuxolimab in advanced cancers. The protocol was immunoSEQ multiplex PCR, while the TCRdb copy is restricted to in-frame clones and leaves out a portion. The profile shows 150,000 to 190,000 clones, 90% to 95% of them singletons. The sequencing used CD4+ or CD8+ T cells sorted from blood, collected in a trial of the OX40 agonist ivuxolimab. The receptors stem from an adult with an advanced solid tumor such as melanoma, head and neck, liver or kidney cancer.

The chain employs TRBV9 and TRBJ1-6, with TRBD1 matching 9 bases. Losses at the gene ends were 4 bases for V and 0 bases for J; bases not matched to a gene: 8. The germline V gene encodes CDR1 SGDLS and CDR2 YYNGEE. CDR3 length: 18 amino acids. The CDR3 spells CASSTHRGQSSYNSPLHF. In DNA form, the CDR3 reads TGTGCCAGCAGCACCCACAGGGGGCAAAGCTCCTATAATTCACCCCTCCACTTT.

The chain links TRBV4-3 to TRBJ2-1; D tentatively reads TRBD1 or TRBD2 (5 bases each). The CDR3 covers 14 residues. Between the trimmed V and J ends, which lost 2 bases and 9 bases, there was a span of 14 bases. The germline V gene has CDR1 LGHNA and CDR2 YSLEER. DNA for the CDR3: TGCGCCAGCAGCCAAAGAGGGGTGTTCGGTGAGCAGTTCTTC. Its protein product is CASSQRGVFGEQFF.

This clone has a handful of counts. This chain uses TRBV5-1 with TRBJ1-6, with 7 bases identical to TRBD1. Unmatched junction bases numbered 6, after V lost 3 bases and J lost 6 bases. CDR3 size: 15 residues. Germline CDR1 SGHRS, CDR2 YFSETQ. CDR3 residues: CASSYQGGGNSPLHF. The CDR3, as DNA: TGCGCCAGCAGCTACCAGGGGGGCGGTAATTCACCCCTCCACTTT.

The chain couples TRBV7-9 to TRBJ2-3; TRBD2 aligns across 11 bases. J lost 3 bases, V lost 5 bases, and 13 bases had no gene match. Germline V gene lookup returns CDR1 SEHNR and CDR2 FQNEAQ (reference sequence). The CDR3 is made up of 18 amino acids. The CDR3 region is CASSALLAGVLGTDTQYF. In DNA, the CDR3 is TGTGCCAGCAGCGCCTTACTAGCGGGAGTTTTGGGGACAGATACGCAGTATTTT.

The CDR3 DNA is TGTGCCACCGCCGGGACGGGACTTTATAGCAATCAGCCCCAGCATTTT. It codes for CATAGTGLYSNQPQHF. The chain links TRBV10-3 to TRBJ1-5, with a possible D match to TRBD1 (5 bases). V was trimmed by 10 bases and J by 0 bases, leaving 19 bases between them. There are 16 residues in the CDR3. CDR1 and CDR2 (germline): ENHRY, SYGVKD.

The rearrangement links TRBV6-5 to TRBJ2-7, with D perhaps matching TRBD2 (5 bases). The CDR3 is made up of 14 amino acids. V dropped 0 bases and J dropped 6 bases, with 12 bases sitting between them. The germline gives CDR1 MNHEY, CDR2 SVGAGI. CDR3 sequence reads: CASSYSRAPSEQYF. CDR3 DNA sequence: TGTGCCAGCAGTTACTCGAGGGCCCCCTCCGAGCAGTACTTC.

The CDR3 loop is CASSMSLVLDTQYF. The CDR3 bases are TGTGCCAGTAGTATGAGCCTAGTTTTAGATACGCAGTATTTT. The chain recombines TRBV19 with TRBJ2-3; D uncertain. CDR3 length equals 14 residues. The germline V and J ends were trimmed by 3 bases and 5 bases, with 12 bases remaining between them. In germline, CDR1 is LNHDA, CDR2 SQIVND (reference sequence).

The chain is built from TRBV6-5 and TRBJ2-7; TRBD1 matches at 7 bases. CDR1 MNHEY and CDR2 SVGAGI come from the germline V gene. After removal of 4 bases from V and 9 bases from J, the junction contained 9 bases not matched to a gene. The CDR3 is 13 amino acids. CDR3 coding DNA: TGTGCCAGCAGTTCTCCGGGACAGTCCGGGCAGTACTTC. Its translation is CASSSPGQSGQYF.

J is TRBJ1-1 and V is TRBV20-1; no clear D. V lost 3 bases to trimming and J lost 7 bases, with 6 bases between them. Germline values: CDR1 DFQATT, CDR2 SNEGSKA (reference sequence). CDR3 size: 10 residues. CDR3 loop: CSARRREAFF. DNA of the CDR3: TGCAGTGCTAGGCGGCGTGAAGCTTTCTTT.

V usage is TRBV7-2 and J usage is TRBJ2-5, with a tentative D call TRBD1 (5 bases). The CDR3 runs to 15 residues. Trimming took 2 bases from V and 5 from J, leaving 15 bases between them. The germline V gene has CDR1 SGHTA and CDR2 FQGNSA. The CDR3 nucleotides read TGTGCCAGCAGCTTAATTGCTGACAGTTGGGAGACCCAGTACTTC. The encoded protein is CASSLIADSWETQYF.

The V call is TRBV7-3, the J call TRBJ1-3; D is possibly TRBD1 (6 bases). Germline V gene data show CDR1 as SGHTA and CDR2 as FQGTGA. Between the trimmed V and J ends, which lost 5 bases and 3 bases, there was a span of 14 bases. This CDR3 comprises 15 residues. The CDR3 is CASSLDGQRGNTIYF. CDR3 DNA sequence: TGTGCCAGCAGCCTAGACGGACAGCGTGGAAACACCATATATTTT.

The chain combines TRBV6-6 with TRBJ1-1; no clear D gene. The ends were cut back, 4 bases at V and 1 base at J, with 4 bases in the middle. CDR1 is MNHNY and CDR2 is SVGAGI in the germline V gene (reference sequence). This CDR3 comprises 12 residues. CDR3 protein: CASSWRNTEAFF. CDR3 bases: TGTGCCAGCAGTTGGAGGAACACTGAAGCTTTCTTT.

The chain employs TRBV5-1 and TRBJ2-1; D remains unclear. From germline, CDR1 is SGHRS and CDR2 YFSETQ. This CDR3 has 16 residues. Trimming removed 4 bases at V and 2 bases at J, with 16 bases between. Written as DNA, the CDR3 is TGCGCCAGCAGCCTGGAGATTTGGAGAACCTACAATGAGCAGTTCTTC. Its translation is CASSLEIWRTYNEQFF.

The J gene is TRBJ2-7, the V gene TRBV19; a possible D gene is TRBD1 (6 bases). The V gene lost 3 bases and the J gene lost 2 bases, with 11 bases spanning the gap. The CDR3 covers 14 residues. Per the germline V gene, CDR1 is LNHDA and CDR2 is SQIVND (reference sequence). The CDR3 region has the DNA TGTGCCAGTAGTATGTACAGGGATCCCTACGAGCAGTACTTC. Translated, it gives CASSMYRDPYEQYF.

The chain employs TRBV10-3 and TRBJ1-1, with 7 bases identical to TRBD1. The CDR3 contains 13 residues. In germline, CDR1 is ENHRY, CDR2 SYGVKD. Germline trimming cut 6 bases from V and 4 bases from J; bases unmatched to any gene: 5. The CDR3 reads CAIRTGLGTEAFF. As DNA, the CDR3 is TGTGCCATCAGGACAGGGCTGGGCACTGAAGCTTTCTTT.

The chain has TRBV15 and TRBJ2-5, with 8 bases aligning to TRBD2. Germline values: CDR1 LNHNV, CDR2 YYDKDF (reference sequence). The CDR3 runs to 15 residues. The junction had 13 bases not matched to a gene; V was cut back by 5 bases and J by 8 bases. The DNA for the CDR3 is TGTGCCACCAGCCCACGGGGGGGGGCTCCGGGTACCCAGTACTTC. Translation: CATSPRGGAPGTQYF.

The chain's CDR3 is CASRPSGTTNEKLFF. In nucleotides, the CDR3 is TGCGCCAGCAGACCGTCTGGGACAACTAATGAAAAACTGTTTTTT. The gene calls are TRBV5-1 and TRBJ1-4; D remains unclear. The CDR3 covers 15 residues. Germline CDR1 SGHRS, CDR2 YFSETQ. Trimming removed 5 bases from V and 0 bases from J, with 11 bases in between.

As DNA, the CDR3 is TGCGCCAGCAGCCGGCAACAGGGAGGCAATCAGCCCCAGCATTTT. It translates to CASSRQQGGNQPQHF. The V gene is TRBV4-1, the J gene TRBJ1-5; possibly TRBD1 for D (6 bases). CDR1 and CDR2 (germline): MGHRA, YSYEKL. The CDR3 totals 15 residues. V lost 4 bases and J lost 2, with 12 bases in between.

This chain links TRBV6-5 with TRBJ2-5; D gene uncertain. This CDR3 has 15 residues. V lost 2 bases and J 2 bases, leaving 12 bases between the germline ends. CDR1 is MNHEY and CDR2 is SVGAGI in the germline V gene. The DNA of the CDR3 is TGTGCCAGCAGTTACAGGGCGGCCTATCAAGAGACCCAGTACTTC. It encodes CASSYRAAYQETQYF.

The chain links TRBV9 to TRBJ1-1; 8 bases agree with TRBD1. Unmatched junction bases numbered 3, after V lost 4 bases and J lost 1 base. There are 14 residues in the CDR3. Per the germline V gene, CDR1 is SGDLS and CDR2 is YYNGEE. The CDR3 nucleotides read TGTGCCAGCAGCCCGGACAGGGCGAACACTGAAGCTTTCTTT. It specifies CASSPDRANTEAFF. The full variable domain, with the rest looked up from reference TRBV9 and TRBJ1-1, is DSGVTQTPKHLITATGQRVTLRCSPRSGDLSVYWYQQSLDQGLQFLIQYYNGEERAKGNILERFSAQQFPDLHSELNLSSLELGDSALYFCASSPDRANTEAFFGQGTRLTVV.

Notes on this clone: This specimen includes other DNA sequences encoding the same CDR3. The chain couples TRBV28 to TRBJ1-2, with 7 bases fitting TRBD1. The germline CDR1 and CDR2 sequences are MDHEN and SYDVKM. V shed 6 bases and J 2 bases; nucleotides not matched to a gene: 3. The CDR3 is made up of 13 amino acids. The CDR3 loop is CASSLDRNYGYTF. CDR3 coding DNA: TGTGCCAGCAGCCTGGACAGGAACTATGGCTACACCTTC.

This chain connects TRBV7-9 to TRBJ1-2; TRBD1 matches 7 bases. The length of the CDR3 is 14 residues. CDR1 and CDR2 (germline): SEHNR, FQNEAQ (reference sequence). Germline trimming cut 2 bases from V and 6 bases from J; bases unmatched to any gene: 6. Written as DNA, the CDR3 is TGTGCCAGCAGCTTAAGGGGACAGCACCATGGCTACACCTTC. Its translation: CASSLRGQHHGYTF. The full variable domain, completed using reference TRBV7-9 and TRBJ1-2, is DTGVSQNPRHKITKRGQNVTFRCDPISEHNRLYWYRQTLGQGPEFLTYFQNEAQLEKSRLLSDRFSAERPKGSFSTLEIQRTEQGDSAMYLCASSLRGQHHGYTFGSGTRLTVV.

The V call is TRBV30, the J call TRBJ1-2; no clear D gene. Germline lookup yields CDR1 GTSNPN and CDR2 SVGIG (reference sequence). CDR3 length: 12 amino acids. The V and J ends lost 4 bases and 8 bases respectively, with 14 bases between them. The CDR3 region is CAWKVQMGGYTF. CDR3 sequence (DNA): TGTGCCTGGAAAGTTCAGATGGGGGGCTACACCTTC.

The chain uses TRBV19 and TRBJ2-5; maybe TRBD2 (5 bases). V was cut by 5 bases and J by 5 bases, with 12 bases left in between. Germline V CDR1 and CDR2: LNHDA, SQIVND (reference sequence). This CDR3 is built from 13 residues. CDR3 sequence: CASSPPRGETQYF. CDR3 DNA: TGTGCCAGTAGTCCGCCGCGAGGGGAGACCCAGTACTTC.

This chain uses TRBV10-2 with TRBJ2-3, with unresolved D. This CDR3 is 12 amino acids long. The V end was cut by 6 bases, the J end by 6 bases, with 10 bases between. Germline V CDR1 and CDR2: WSHSY, SAAADI. The CDR3 DNA follows: TGCGCCAGCAGCGATGACGGGGATACGCAGTATTTT. Translating gives CASSDDGDTQYF.